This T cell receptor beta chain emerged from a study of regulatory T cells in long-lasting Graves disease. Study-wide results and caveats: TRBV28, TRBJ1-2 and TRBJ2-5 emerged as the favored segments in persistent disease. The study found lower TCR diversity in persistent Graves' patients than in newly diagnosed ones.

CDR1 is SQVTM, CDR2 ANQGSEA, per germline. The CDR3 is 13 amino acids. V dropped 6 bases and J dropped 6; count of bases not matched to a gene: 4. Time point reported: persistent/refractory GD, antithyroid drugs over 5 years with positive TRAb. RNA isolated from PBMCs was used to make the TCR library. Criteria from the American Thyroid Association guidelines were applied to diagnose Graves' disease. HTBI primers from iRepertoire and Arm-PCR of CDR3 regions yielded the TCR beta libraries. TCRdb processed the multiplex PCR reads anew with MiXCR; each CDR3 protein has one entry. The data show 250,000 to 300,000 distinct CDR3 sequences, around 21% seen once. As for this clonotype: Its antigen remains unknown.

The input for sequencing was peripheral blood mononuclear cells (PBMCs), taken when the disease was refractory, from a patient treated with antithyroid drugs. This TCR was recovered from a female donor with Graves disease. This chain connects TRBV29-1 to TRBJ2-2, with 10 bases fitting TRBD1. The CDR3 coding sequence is TGCAGCGTACCCGGACAGGGGGCCGGGGAGCTGTTTTTT. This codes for CSVPGQGAGELFF.